This is a list of T cell receptor beta chains from one sample in a study of shared clonotypes between healthy human individuals. Some clones are missing from TCRdb's copy, which holds only in-frame ones; the method was immunoSEQ multiplex PCR. The sample contains roughly 100,000 clones, less than 80% of which appear only once. The material sequenced was memory CD8+ T cells sorted from blood. These receptors all stem from a woman younger than 45 in good health. Both conserved end residues are part of each CDR3. D genes are given only for firm matches. Clone size is stated in some rows and not others, as once, few, many or a class when expanded.

CDR3nt: TGTGCCAGCACCGGGACAGGCGACACCGGGGAGCTGTTTTTT
CDR3aa: CASTGTGDTGELFF
v_gene: TRBV2
abundance: .
j_gene: TRBJ2-2
d_gene: TRBD1

CDR3nt: TGCGCCAGCAGCTCCGACAGGGGCTCTGGAAACACCATATATTTT
CDR3aa: CASSSDRGSGNTIYF
v_gene: TRBV5-1
abundance: .
j_gene: TRBJ1-3
d_gene: TRBD1

CDR3nt: TGTGCCAGCGTCCGTACAGGGCCCCCCTCTGGGGCCAACGTCCTGACTTTC
CDR3aa: CASVRTGPPSGANVLTF
v_gene: TRBV11-1
abundance: .
j_gene: TRBJ2-6
d_gene: .

CDR3nt: TGTGCCAGCAGCTCGGGTTCCAAAAACATTCAGTACTTC
CDR3aa: CASSSGSKNIQYF
v_gene: TRBV7-8
abundance: .
j_gene: TRBJ2-4
d_gene: .

CDR3nt: TGTGCCAGCAATCTAGCGGGAGGGCAGTCCTACGAGCAGTACTTC
CDR3aa: CASNLAGGQSYEQYF
v_gene: TRBV28
abundance: many
j_gene: TRBJ2-7
d_gene: TRBD2

CDR3nt: TGTGCCTTTAGGACAGGGGGCTACGAGCAGTACTTC
CDR3aa: CAFRTGGYEQYF
v_gene: TRBV30
abundance: few
j_gene: TRBJ2-7
d_gene: TRBD1

CDR3nt: TGTGCCAGCAGCCCCGCGGGCGGGAGCTTGAATGAGCAGTTCTTC
CDR3aa: CASSPAGGSLNEQFF
v_gene: TRBV5-8
abundance: .
j_gene: TRBJ2-1
d_gene: TRBD2

CDR3nt: TGTGCCAGCAGCTTCCAGACTAGCGGAGACACAGATACGCAGTATTTT
CDR3aa: CASSFQTSGDTDTQYF
v_gene: TRBV7-3
abundance: .
j_gene: TRBJ2-3
d_gene: TRBD2

CDR3nt: TGCGCCAGCAGCCTCCGGTCTAGCGGGAGTCTCAATGAGCAGTTCTTC
CDR3aa: CASSLRSSGSLNEQFF
v_gene: TRBV4-1
abundance: .
j_gene: TRBJ2-1
d_gene: TRBD2

CDR3nt: TGTGCCAGTAAGGACAGGGTGTACACCGGGGAGCTGTTTTTT
CDR3aa: CASKDRVYTGELFF
v_gene: TRBV19
abundance: .
j_gene: TRBJ2-2
d_gene: TRBD1

CDR3nt: TGTGCCAGCAGCCCGCGGTTGGGGTATGGAAACACCATATATTTT
CDR3aa: CASSPRLGYGNTIYF
v_gene: TRBV27
abundance: .
j_gene: TRBJ1-3
d_gene: .

CDR3nt: TGTGCCAGCAGCCCCGGTTCGGGTCCCTATCAGCCCCAGCATTTT
CDR3aa: CASSPGSGPYQPQHF
v_gene: TRBV7-9
abundance: .
j_gene: TRBJ1-5
d_gene: .

CDR3nt: TGCGCCAGCAGCCACACCGACAGGTTAGGAGAAGCTTTCTTT
CDR3aa: CASSHTDRLGEAFF
v_gene: TRBV4-1
abundance: .
j_gene: TRBJ1-1
d_gene: .

CDR3nt: TGTGCCAGCAGTTTGACTAGCGGGAGAAGTGAGCAGTTCTTC
CDR3aa: CASSLTSGRSEQFF
v_gene: TRBV28
abundance: .
j_gene: TRBJ2-1
d_gene: TRBD2

CDR3nt: TGTGCCAGCAGCGACAGATCAACTAATGAAAAACTGTTTTTT
CDR3aa: CASSDRSTNEKLFF
v_gene: TRBV27
abundance: .
j_gene: TRBJ1-4
d_gene: .

CDR3nt: TGTGCCTGGAGTGTATTAGCGGGAGTTGTCTACAATGAGCAGTTCTTC
CDR3aa: CAWSVLAGVVYNEQFF
v_gene: TRBV30
abundance: few
j_gene: TRBJ2-1
d_gene: TRBD2

CDR3nt: TGTGCCAGCAAGGAGGGAGTGACCGGGGAGCTGTTTTTT
CDR3aa: CASKEGVTGELFF
v_gene: TRBV7-9
abundance: .
j_gene: TRBJ2-2
d_gene: .

CDR3nt: TGTGCCAGCAGTGCATTAGCCTACGAGCAGTACTTC
CDR3aa: CASSALAYEQYF
v_gene: TRBV28
abundance: .
j_gene: TRBJ2-7
d_gene: .

CDR3nt: TGTGCCACCAGCAGATCCCTTGGCGAAAAACTGTTTTTT
CDR3aa: CATSRSLGEKLFF
v_gene: TRBV15
abundance: once
j_gene: TRBJ1-4
d_gene: .

CDR3nt: TGTGCCAGCAGCCTTGACAGGGGGCCAGGGACCCAGTACTTC
CDR3aa: CASSLDRGPGTQYF
v_gene: TRBV7-8
abundance: medium-sized
j_gene: TRBJ2-5
d_gene: TRBD1

CDR3nt: TGTGCCAGCAGCCCCGGACTCGCGAACACCGGGGAGCTGTTTTTT
CDR3aa: CASSPGLANTGELFF
v_gene: TRBV11-3
abundance: .
j_gene: TRBJ2-2
d_gene: .

CDR3nt: TGTGCCAGCAGTGAACCTTCTCGGCGGGGGGGAACTGAAGCTTTCTTT
CDR3aa: CASSEPSRRGGTEAFF
v_gene: TRBV6-1
abundance: .
j_gene: TRBJ1-1
d_gene: .

CDR3nt: TGCGCCAGCAGCCGGCTAGCGGGAGAAGGGGATACGCAGTATTTT
CDR3aa: CASSRLAGEGDTQYF
v_gene: TRBV4-1
abundance: few
j_gene: TRBJ2-3
d_gene: TRBD2

CDR3nt: TGTGCCAGCAGTTACTCTTTCCCCGGGCAAGCTGGGGAGCTGTTTTTT
CDR3aa: CASSYSFPGQAGELFF
v_gene: TRBV6-6
abundance: .
j_gene: TRBJ2-2
d_gene: .

CDR3nt: TGTGCCAGCAGAAACCGGGGGAGGGCCGTCGGGGAGCTGTTTTTT
CDR3aa: CASRNRGRAVGELFF
v_gene: TRBV6-5
abundance: .
j_gene: TRBJ2-2
d_gene: TRBD2

CDR3nt: TGCGCCAGCAGCTTGGCACCTAGCGGGAACTCCTACAATGAGCAGTTCTTC
CDR3aa: CASSLAPSGNSYNEQFF
v_gene: TRBV5-1
abundance: .
j_gene: TRBJ2-1
d_gene: TRBD2

CDR3nt: TGTGCCAGCAGCTTGTCCAGGGGGGACACTGAAGCTTTCTTT
CDR3aa: CASSLSRGDTEAFF
v_gene: TRBV7-9
abundance: .
j_gene: TRBJ1-1
d_gene: TRBD1

CDR3nt: TGTGCCATCAGTGATATAGCGGGAGTGCAGTTCTTC
CDR3aa: CAISDIAGVQFF
v_gene: TRBV10-3
abundance: few
j_gene: TRBJ2-1
d_gene: TRBD2

CDR3nt: TGCGCCAGCAAACTAGCGGGAGTGTCAAATGAGCAGTTCTTC
CDR3aa: CASKLAGVSNEQFF
v_gene: TRBV4-1
abundance: .
j_gene: TRBJ2-1
d_gene: TRBD2

CDR3nt: TGTGCCAGCAGTTATGAGGGACGAGGGTACACTGAAGCTTTCTTT
CDR3aa: CASSYEGRGYTEAFF
v_gene: TRBV6-5
abundance: .
j_gene: TRBJ1-1
d_gene: .

CDR3nt: TGTGCCAGCAGCTTAGTGGATAAGATAGCACCGGGGGGGTTCTTC
CDR3aa: CASSLVDKIAPGGFF
v_gene: TRBV7-2
abundance: .
j_gene: TRBJ2-1
d_gene: TRBD2

CDR3nt: TGTGCCAGCAGTTTGAGATTCCGGGACACCTACAATGAGCAGTTCTTC
CDR3aa: CASSLRFRDTYNEQFF
v_gene: TRBV28
abundance: .
j_gene: TRBJ2-1
d_gene: .

CDR3nt: TGTGCCAGCAGGAGGTCAGGGACTATCACAGATACGCAGTATTTT
CDR3aa: CASRRSGTITDTQYF
v_gene: TRBV25-1
abundance: many
j_gene: TRBJ2-3
d_gene: TRBD2

CDR3nt: TGTGCCAGCAGCGCTCGACAGGGAACGGATGGCTACACCTTC
CDR3aa: CASSARQGTDGYTF
v_gene: TRBV9
abundance: .
j_gene: TRBJ1-2
d_gene: TRBD1

CDR3nt: TGTGCCAGCAATGGGGGGGCAGAGGAGACCCAGTACTTC
CDR3aa: CASNGGAEETQYF
v_gene: TRBV5-4
abundance: once
j_gene: TRBJ2-5
d_gene: .

CDR3nt: TGTGCCAGCAGTGAAGAGGAAGCGGGAGGAAACGAGCAGTACTTC
CDR3aa: CASSEEEAGGNEQYF
v_gene: TRBV6-4
abundance: few
j_gene: TRBJ2-7
d_gene: TRBD2

CDR3nt: TGTGCCAGCAGCTTGCCAGAGAGGTATGAGCAGTTCTTC
CDR3aa: CASSLPERYEQFF
v_gene: TRBV5-4
abundance: .
j_gene: TRBJ2-1
d_gene: .

CDR3nt: TGTGCCAGCACTCCTAGGGAACAGGGAAGCTACGAGCAGTACTTC
CDR3aa: CASTPREQGSYEQYF
v_gene: TRBV2
abundance: few
j_gene: TRBJ2-7
d_gene: .

CDR3nt: TGTGCCAGCAGCTTACTTTACGGGACAGGGGACACTGAAGCTTTCTTT
CDR3aa: CASSLLYGTGDTEAFF
v_gene: TRBV11-2
abundance: .
j_gene: TRBJ1-1
d_gene: TRBD1

CDR3nt: TGCGCCAGCAGCTTGGTTAGATGGGGGACCTACGAGCAGTACTTC
CDR3aa: CASSLVRWGTYEQYF
v_gene: TRBV5-1
abundance: .
j_gene: TRBJ2-7
d_gene: .

CDR3nt: TGTGCCACCAGCAGAGATAAAGGTACAACTAGCACAGATACGCAGTATTTT
CDR3aa: CATSRDKGTTSTDTQYF
v_gene: TRBV15
abundance: .
j_gene: TRBJ2-3
d_gene: .

CDR3nt: TGTGCCAGCAGAACAGGAGGGGGCCCTTACACTGAAGCTTTCTTT
CDR3aa: CASRTGGGPYTEAFF
v_gene: TRBV27
abundance: .
j_gene: TRBJ1-1
d_gene: TRBD1